These 11 T cell receptor beta chains originate from one sample sequenced in a study of T cells after yellow fever vaccination. TCRdb analysed the 5' RACE reads with MiXCR anew, one entry per CDR3 protein. This sample has fewer than 400,000 distinct CDR3 sequences, with 9.5% to 12% found just once. The starting material was CD4+ T cells sorted from PBMCs, obtained 45 days after the yellow fever booster vaccination. Receptors originate from a young man who received the YFV17D yellow fever vaccine.

This clonotype turned up a few times. The V call is TRBV7-7, the J call TRBJ2-2, with 7 positions matching TRBD1. Germline V gene sequence: CDR1 SSHAT, CDR2 FNYEAQ (reference sequence). CDR3 size: 16 residues. J gave up 3 bases and V 4 bases, and 8 bases lay outside the gene matches. CDR3 DNA sequence: TGTGCCAGCAGCTCGACACCGGGACAGTACACCGGGGAGCTGTTTTTT. It is translated as CASSSTPGQYTGELFF.

This clonotype has more than one count but fewer than ten. In DNA, the CDR3 is TGTGCCAGCAGCCAAGCAGGGGGCGCTGGAAACACCATATATTTT. It yields the protein CASSQAGGAGNTIYF. The genes are TRBV3-1 and TRBJ1-3; 8 bases match TRBD1. Trimming at V came to 1 base and at J to 2 bases, leaving 1 base not matched to a gene. CDR3 size: 15 residues. The germline CDR1 and CDR2 sequences are LGHDT and YNNKEL (reference sequence).

This clonotype was counted only a few times. This chain links TRBV5-1 with TRBJ2-7; the D gene is possibly TRBD1 (6 bases). Trimming shortened V by 1 base and J by 4 bases, and 15 bases separated the two germline ends. Germline V lookup: CDR1 SGHRS, CDR2 YFSETQ. The CDR3 has 15 residues. The CDR3 loop reads CASSLYPGARYEQYF. CDR3 in DNA: TGCGCCAGCAGCTTGTACCCAGGGGCGAGATACGAGCAGTACTTC.

This clonotype has a handful of counts. This sequence joins TRBV7-9 and TRBJ2-5, with a weak D call TRBD2 (6 bases). This CDR3 has 14 amino acids. V gave up 8 bases and J gave up 1 base, with 14 bases separating them. In germline, CDR1 is SEHNR, CDR2 FQNEAQ (reference sequence). CDR3 DNA sequence: TGTGCCAGCGGACCGGGACTGTCCCAAGAGACCCAGTACTTC. Translated, it gives CASGPGLSQETQYF.

The gene calls are TRBV12-3 or TRBV12-4 and TRBJ2-1, with D perhaps given as TRBD1 or TRBD2 (5 bases each). CDR3 length: 16 amino acids. Trimming removed 8 bases from V and 5 bases from J, with 22 bases in between. The CDR3 loop is CASCPRRASPNNEQFF. CDR3 nucleotide sequence: TGTGCCAGCTGTCCCCGCAGGGCTAGCCCTAACAATGAGCAGTTCTTC.

The chain uses TRBV4-3 and TRBJ1-2, with D perhaps TRBD1 (6 bases). V lost 4 bases, J lost 2 bases, and 14 bases lay in between. In germline, CDR1 is LGHNA, CDR2 YSLEER. The length of the CDR3 is 15 residues. Here the CDR3 DNA reads TGCGCCAGCAGCCCACAGACAGGCGCCAACTATGGCTACACCTTC. This sequence encodes CASSPQTGANYGYTF.

This clonotype has a count of ten or more. This sequence joins TRBV5-6 and TRBJ2-5; the D is unclear. There are 14 residues in the CDR3. The V gene lost 2 bases and the J gene lost 6 bases, with 14 bases spanning the gap. From germline, CDR1 is SGHDT and CDR2 YYEEEE. CDR3 protein: CASSLQAGWKTQYF. DNA for the CDR3: TGTGCCAGCAGCTTACAAGCCGGGTGGAAGACCCAGTACTTC.

This clonotype was found a few times. The chain recombines TRBV28 with TRBJ1-2, with D perhaps matching TRBD1 (5 bases). Germline-derived CDR1 and CDR2 are MDHEN and SYDVKM. CDR3 size: 14 residues. The V and J ends lost 7 bases and 2 bases respectively, with 14 bases between them. CDR3 in amino acids: CASTSPGLNYGYTF. CDR3 DNA: TGTGCCAGCACCAGTCCAGGGCTGAACTATGGCTACACCTTC.

This clonotype was seen many times. The chain joins TRBV29-1 to TRBJ1-1; D remains ambiguous. The V end lost 0 bases, the J end lost 10 bases, and 6 bases lay between the germline ends. Germline V gene lookup returns CDR1 SQVTM and CDR2 ANQGSEA. The CDR3 totals 10 residues. The CDR3 DNA reads as TGCAGCGTTGAAGAGGGAGCAGCTTTCTTT. Amino acids: CSVEEGAAFF.

The rearrangement uses TRBV6-2 or TRBV6-3 and TRBJ2-7, with a tentative D call TRBD2 (5 bases). The CDR3 covers 13 residues. Germline V gene data show CDR1 as MNHEY and CDR2 as SVGEGT. The ends were cut back, 6 bases at V and 3 bases at J, with 12 bases in the middle. CDR3 DNA: TGTGCCAGCAGCCCCCGACGGGACTACGAGCAGTACGTC. This codes for CASSPRRDYEQYV.

The chain carries TRBV19 and TRBJ2-3, with D unresolved. Between the trimmed V and J ends, which lost 6 bases and 0 bases, there was a span of 13 bases. Germline V lookup: CDR1 LNHDA, CDR2 SQIVND (reference sequence). This CDR3 is built from 15 residues. CDR3 in DNA: TGTGCCAGTAGCCGCATGGCCACTAGCACAGATACGCAGTATTTT. Translated: CASSRMATSTDTQYF.